This T cell receptor beta chain was found in a study of T cell responses to AZD1222 COVID-19 vaccine. This clone was seen only once. TCRdb's copy holds only in-frame clones and misses some; the assay was immunoSEQ multiplex PCR. Of 99,000 or so clones listed, 70% to 90% are singletons. This CDR3 has 14 amino acids. This chain uses TRBV12-2 with TRBJ2-7; TRBD1, the table's D call, was not compared with the DNA. TRBV12-2 is described as a pseudogene. This TCR derives from an adult in good health. The sample in question was peripheral blood, obtained on day 0 of AZD1222 vaccination. The CDR3 spells CASRFRDRAYEQYF. CDR3 coding DNA: TGTGCAAGTCGCTTCCGGGACAGAGCCTACGAGCAGTACTTC.